The 9 T cell receptor beta chains reported below all come from one sample, sequenced in a study of T-cell reconstitution after alpha-beta-depleted transplantation in children. TCRbeta library preparation incorporated unique molecular identifiers. TCRdb re-called the PCR reads with MiXCR, one entry per CDR3 protein. The table includes around 370,000 distinct CDR3 sequences, roughly 15% detected once. The sample consisted of PBMCs, mostly from graft donor cells, taken 360 days after TCRalphabeta/CD19-depleted stem cell transplant. These receptors came from a male patient aged 2 to 9 who had a stem cell transplant for acute lymphoblastic leukemia, so the T cells may come from the graft donor.

This clonotype was recorded once. J is TRBJ2-7 and V is TRBV4-1; possible D gene TRBD1, 6 bases. Germline values: CDR1 MGHRA, CDR2 YSYEKL. Trimming cost V 0 bases and J 2 bases, with 8 bases left between them. The CDR3 consists of 14 residues. In DNA form, the CDR3 reads TGCGCCAGCAGCCAAGAGGGGGCGACCTACGAGCAGTACTTC. Its protein product is CASSQEGATYEQYF.

This chain joins TRBV4-1 and TRBJ2-3; 7 positions agree with TRBD2. The CDR3 is 17 amino acids. V shed 0 bases, J shed 5 bases, and the junction held 11 bases outside the gene matches. In germline, CDR1 is MGHRA, CDR2 YSYEKL. The CDR3 coding sequence is TGCGCCAGCAGCCAAGAGGGTTATCGACCGGGGGGAGATACGCAGTATTTT. Protein sequence: CASSQEGYRPGGDTQYF.

This clonotype was recorded at least ten times. The gene calls are TRBV12-3 or TRBV12-4 and TRBJ2-1; D not resolved. The germline V and J ends were trimmed by 5 bases and 9 bases, with 8 bases remaining between them. The CDR3 has 11 amino acids. For the CDR3, the DNA is TGTGCCAGCAGTCAAAGGGTTGAGCAGTTCTTC. Translation gives CASSQRVEQFF.

This clonotype has more than one count but fewer than ten. The V gene is TRBV20-1, the J gene TRBJ2-3; possibly TRBD1 or TRBD2 for D (6 bases each). CDR3 size: 13 residues. Trimming pared 5 bases from V and 3 bases from J, leaving 12 bases between. Germline V gives CDR1 DFQATT, CDR2 SNEGSKA (reference sequence). CDR3 sequence (DNA): TGCAGTGCTGGAGGGGGACAAACAGATACGCAGTATTTT. The encoded protein is CSAGGGQTDTQYF.

CDR3 in amino acids: CASSLRTSGSGEQFF. The CDR3 DNA follows: TGTGCCAGCAGTTTACGGACTAGCGGGAGTGGGGAGCAGTTCTTC. V is TRBV12-3 or TRBV12-4 and J is TRBJ2-1, with 13 bases that match TRBD2. CDR3 size: 15 residues. The V segment lost 2 bases and the J segment 10 bases; nucleotides outside the gene matches: 5.

There are a few counts of this clonotype. The V gene is TRBV5-5, the J gene TRBJ2-7; tentatively, D is TRBD2 (7 bases). CDR3 length: 17 amino acids. The germline V and J ends were trimmed by 4 bases and 3 bases, with 23 bases remaining between them. Germline CDR1 reads SGHKS; CDR2 reads YYEKEE (reference sequence). This CDR3 is CASSKGGEVPPNYEQYF. Written as DNA, the CDR3 is TGTGCCAGCAGCAAGGGGGGGGAAGTGCCGCCTAACTACGAGCAGTACTTC.

The chain has TRBV24-1 and TRBJ2-3; perhaps TRBD2 as D (6 bases). Germline CDR1 reads KGHDR; CDR2 reads SFDVKD. Trimming stripped 5 bases from V and 2 bases from J, with 10 bases between. This CDR3 comprises 14 residues. CDR3 DNA: TGTGCCACCAGTGCCGGGGGATCCACAGATACGCAGTATTTT. As protein: CATSAGGSTDTQYF.

The V call is TRBV28, the J call TRBJ2-1; D call uncertain. Trimming removed 3 bases from V and 4 bases from J, with 10 bases in between. This CDR3 comprises 14 residues. CDR1 and CDR2 (germline): MDHEN, SYDVKM. The CDR3 sequence is CASSFTTSYNEQFF. CDR3 nucleotides: TGTGCCAGCAGTTTTACAACCTCGTACAATGAGCAGTTCTTC.

The CDR3 loop reads CASSPPNREPYQETQYF. The CDR3 nucleotides are TGTGCCAGCTCACCACCGAATCGGGAGCCTTACCAAGAGACCCAGTACTTC. The chain links TRBV18 to TRBJ2-5; tentatively, D is TRBD2 (6 bases). Germline assignment: CDR1 KGHSH and CDR2 LQKENI. This CDR3 is built from 17 residues. Trimming left V 0 bases short and J 0 bases short, with 14 bases between.